Below, 21 T cell receptor beta chains from the same sample are listed, as sequenced in a study of T-cell reconstitution after alpha-beta-depleted transplantation in children. Unique molecular identifiers featured in how the TCRbeta library was prepared. In TCRdb, the PCR reads were re-called with MiXCR into one record per CDR3 protein. The table shows about a million distinct CDR3 sequences, with around 30% occurring only once. The specimen comprised PBMCs, mostly from graft donor cells, sampled 360 days after TCRalphabeta/CD19-depleted stem cell transplant. Receptors were obtained from a boy under two years old who had a stem cell transplant for SCID, so the T cells may come from the graft donor.

This clonotype has just a few counts. The chain uses TRBV20-1 and TRBJ2-1; possible D gene TRBD1, 6 bases. Per germline, CDR1 DFQATT and CDR2 SNEGSKA (reference sequence). The CDR3 length is 14 residues. The V gene lost 1 base and the J gene lost 4 bases, with 11 bases spanning the gap. Written as DNA, the CDR3 is TGCAGTGCTAGAGGGGGGCCCCCATACAATGAGCAGTTCTTC. Translated: CSARGGPPYNEQFF.

The table lists this clonotype with a few counts. The rearrangement uses TRBV6-5 and TRBJ2-1; a possible D gene is TRBD2 (6 bases). V dropped 2 bases and J dropped 0 bases, with 14 bases sitting between them. CDR1 is MNHEY, CDR2 SVGAGI, per germline. CDR3 size: 17 residues. DNA of the CDR3: TGTGCCAGCAGTTACCGCCCTAGCGCATTCTCCTACAATGAGCAGTTCTTC. Amino acid sequence: CASSYRPSAFSYNEQFF.

The chain has TRBV20-1 and TRBJ2-7; TRBD2 is a possible D gene (6 bases). The CDR3 consists of 14 residues. The germline CDR1 and CDR2 sequences are DFQATT and SNEGSKA (reference sequence). Trimming stripped 4 bases from V and 3 bases from J, with 16 bases between. In nucleotides, the CDR3 is TGCAGTGCTACCACGAGGACGGGAGTCTACGAGCAGTACTTC. It is translated as CSATTRTGVYEQYF.

This clonotype was detected a few times. The chain recombines TRBV28 with TRBJ2-2; D remains unclear. The CDR3 covers 12 residues. The germline gives CDR1 MDHEN, CDR2 SYDVKM. The V and J ends lost 7 bases and 1 base respectively, with 4 bases between them. CDR3 residues: CASKQNTGELFF. Written as DNA, the CDR3 is TGTGCCAGCAAACAGAACACCGGGGAGCTGTTTTTT.

The chain combines TRBV6-2 or TRBV6-3 with TRBJ2-7; the D gene is possibly TRBD1 (5 bases). This CDR3 has 14 residues. CDR1 is MNHEY, CDR2 SVGEGT, per germline. Trimming removed 0 bases from V and 6 bases from J, with 12 bases in between. DNA for the CDR3: TGTGCCAGCAGTTACTCGGCAGGGAAGGCCGAGCAGTACTTC. Amino acid sequence: CASSYSAGKAEQYF.

A few counts support this clonotype. J is TRBJ1-4 and V is TRBV20-1; D not certain. Trimming stripped 0 bases from V and 0 bases from J, with 11 bases between. Germline V gene sequence: CDR1 DFQATT, CDR2 SNEGSKA (reference sequence). CDR3 size: 16 residues. The CDR3, as DNA: TGCAGTGCTAGAGAGCCCAGGCCCTCAACTAATGAAAAACTGTTTTTT. This sequence encodes CSAREPRPSTNEKLFF.

The CDR3 DNA sequence: TGCAGTGCTAACCCCAGGGGATTTGAAAAACTGTTTTTT. Its translation: CSANPRGFEKLFF. The genes are TRBV20-1 and TRBJ1-4; tentative D call: TRBD1 (6 bases). V shed 4 bases and J shed 7 bases, with 13 bases lying between them. Germline CDR1 DFQATT, CDR2 SNEGSKA (reference sequence). The CDR3 totals 13 residues.

A few counts support this clonotype. The J gene is TRBJ2-5, the V gene TRBV5-1, with 7 bases fitting TRBD1. There are 16 residues in the CDR3. The trim removed 3 bases at V and 4 bases at J, leaving 12 bases unmatched. Germline V lookup: CDR1 SGHRS, CDR2 YFSETQ. The CDR3: CASSSTHGAGGETQYF. CDR3 coding DNA: TGCGCCAGCAGCTCAACTCACGGGGCAGGGGGAGAGACCCAGTACTTC.

This clonotype was counted between two and nine times. A much larger clone is a single base away; this may be a read error. The chain uses TRBV28 and TRBJ2-7; D remains unclear. The germline gives CDR1 MDHEN, CDR2 SYDVKM. The CDR3 has 11 residues. Trimming removed 5 bases from V and 2 bases from J, with 4 bases in between. The CDR3 DNA is TGTGCCAGCAGTGTCCCCTACGAGCAGTACTTC. Its translation is CASSVPYEQYF. The full variable domain, completed using reference TRBV28 and TRBJ2-7, is DVKVTQSSRYLVKRTGEKVFLECVQDMDHENMFWYRQDPGLGLRLIYFSYDVKMKEKGDIPEGYSVSREKKERFSLILESASTNQTSMYLCASSVPYEQYFGPGTRLTVT.

V is TRBV30 and J is TRBJ1-2; TRBD1 is a possible D gene (6 bases). CDR3 length: 13 amino acids. V was trimmed by 5 bases and J by 7 bases, leaving 17 bases between them. Germline V gene lookup returns CDR1 GTSNPN and CDR2 SVGIG (reference sequence). The CDR3 DNA is TGTGCCTGGCTGACTTGGGGGCGACCTGGCTACACCTTC. The encoded protein is CAWLTWGRPGYTF.

The chain's CDR3 is CASSLRAGAGTGELFF. The CDR3 nucleotides read TGTGCCAGCAGCTTAAGAGCGGGGGCCGGGACCGGGGAGCTGTTTTTT. The rearrangement uses TRBV7-3 and TRBJ2-2; 8 nucleotides match TRBD2. The germline gives CDR1 SGHTA, CDR2 FQGTGA. V dropped 1 base and J dropped 5; count of bases not matched to a gene: 6. This CDR3 has 16 amino acids.

The V call is TRBV12-3 or TRBV12-4, the J call TRBJ1-5, with no clear D. V shed 1 base and J shed 3 bases, with 13 bases lying between them. The CDR3 contains 16 residues. The CDR3 DNA reads as TGTGCCAGCAGTTTAGGCGGTGGGGAATACAATCAGCCCCAGCATTTT. Protein: CASSLGGGEYNQPQHF.

This clonotype came up a few times. Because the CDR3 is missing its conserved closing phenylalanine or tryptophan, this is likely a read error. The DNA is left out, because the CDR3 cannot be placed on it with certainty; the CDR3 is given as TCRdb lists it. The chain has TRBV29-1 and TRBJ2-5; TRBD2, the table's D call, lacks a check against the DNA. With termini counted, the CDR3 has 12 amino acids. Germline CDR1 and CDR2: SQVTM and ANQGSEA. The CDR3 reads CSVVRAGGRDTI.

The chain links TRBV3-1 to TRBJ1-5; no definite D call. CDR1 and CDR2 from the germline V gene are LGHDT and YNNKEL (reference sequence). V was shortened by 0 bases and J by 1 base, with 7 bases between the two germline ends. The CDR3 runs to 15 residues. The CDR3 DNA follows: TGTGCCAGCAGCCAAGAAGCGGGGAGCAATCAGCCCCAGCATTTT. This translates into CASSQEAGSNQPQHF.

The chain has TRBV24-1 and TRBJ2-3; D may correspond to TRBD1 or TRBD2 (5 bases each). V was pared by 7 bases and J by 7 bases, with 14 bases between. The germline CDR1 and CDR2 sequences are KGHDR and SFDVKD. CDR3 length equals 13 residues. The CDR3 DNA reads TGTGCCACCAGCGCTTCGGGGACCTATACGCAGTATTTT. This gives the protein CATSASGTYTQYF.

CDR3 residues: CASSLDQGARDSPLHF. CDR3 bases: TGTGCCAGCAGCTTAGACCAGGGGGCAAGAGACTCACCCCTCCACTTT. The chain links TRBV7-6 to TRBJ1-6; 8 positions match TRBD1. The germline V gene has CDR1 SGHVS and CDR2 FNYEAQ. CDR3 length: 16 amino acids. Trimming at V came to 1 base and at J to 10 bases, leaving 9 bases not matched to a gene.

The V gene is TRBV15, the J gene TRBJ2-6, with 9 bases identical to TRBD1. The V gene end was trimmed by 2 bases and the J gene end by 4 bases; junction bases not matched to a gene: 9. Germline-derived CDR1 and CDR2 are LNHNV and YYDKDF (reference sequence). The CDR3 contains 18 residues. For the CDR3, the DNA is TGTGCCACCAGCAGATACCTACAGGGGGCTTCGGGGGCCAACGTCCTGACTTTC. Amino acid sequence: CATSRYLQGASGANVLTF.

This clonotype was recorded a few times. The V call is TRBV20-1, the J call TRBJ2-7; D is unresolved. V lost 3 bases to trimming and J lost 3 bases, with 15 bases between them. CDR1 is DFQATT and CDR2 is SNEGSKA in the germline V gene (reference sequence). The CDR3 has 14 amino acids. The CDR3 protein is CSASNPTRIYEQYF. CDR3 DNA: TGCAGTGCTAGCAACCCGACCAGGATCTACGAGCAGTACTTC.

The chain combines TRBV7-9 with TRBJ1-5, with D perhaps matching TRBD1 (5 bases). The CDR3 sequence is 14 residues long. Trimming removed 4 bases from V and 7 bases from J, with 14 bases in between. In germline, CDR1 is SEHNR, CDR2 FQNEAQ (reference sequence). CDR3 sequence (DNA): TGTGCCAGCAGCTCGAGCCTGAGGGGACAGCCCCAGCATTTT. This translates into CASSSSLRGQPQHF. The variable domain in full, completed from reference TRBV7-9 and TRBJ1-5, reads DTGVSQNPRHKITKRGQNVTFRCDPISEHNRLYWYRQTLGQGPEFLTYFQNEAQLEKSRLLSDRFSAERPKGSFSTLEIQRTEQGDSAMYLCASSSSLRGQPQHFGDGTRLSIL.

The gene calls are TRBV4-1 and TRBJ2-7; D unclear. The V and J ends lost 1 base and 3 bases respectively, with 7 bases between them. Germline CDR1 reads MGHRA; CDR2 reads YSYEKL. The CDR3 has 13 residues. Here the CDR3 reads CASSQAQVYEQYF. The CDR3 DNA follows: TGCGCCAGCAGCCAAGCCCAGGTCTACGAGCAGTACTTC.

The chain couples TRBV12-3 or TRBV12-4 to TRBJ1-4, with 7 bases that match TRBD1. Unmatched junction bases numbered 8, after V lost 3 bases and J lost 7 bases. CDR3 length equals 15 residues. CDR3 sequence reads: CASSFSTGRGEKLFF. CDR3 DNA sequence: TGTGCCAGCAGTTTCTCGACAGGGAGAGGTGAAAAACTGTTTTTT.